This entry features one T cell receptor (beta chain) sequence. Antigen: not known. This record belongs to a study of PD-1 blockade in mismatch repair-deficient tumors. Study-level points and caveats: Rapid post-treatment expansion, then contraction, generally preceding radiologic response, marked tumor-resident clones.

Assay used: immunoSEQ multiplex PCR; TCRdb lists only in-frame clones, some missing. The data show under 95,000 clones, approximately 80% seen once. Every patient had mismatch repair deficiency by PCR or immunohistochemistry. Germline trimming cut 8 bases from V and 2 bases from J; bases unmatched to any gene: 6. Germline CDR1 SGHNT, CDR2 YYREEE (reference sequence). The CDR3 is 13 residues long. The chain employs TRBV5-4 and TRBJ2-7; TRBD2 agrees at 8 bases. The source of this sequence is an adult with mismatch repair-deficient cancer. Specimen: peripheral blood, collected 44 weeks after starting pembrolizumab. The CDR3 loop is CASSGGRTYEQYF. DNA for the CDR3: TGTGCCAGTTCGGGAGGGCGAACCTACGAGCAGTACTTC.